This T cell receptor beta chain was found in a study of blood T cell repertoires in COVID-19. Turning to the study itself: The United States, Italy and Spain provided the acute and convalescent COVID-19 samples. T cells, B-cell-depleted T cells, or PBMCs supplied cDNA or gDNA.

CDR1 MDHEN and CDR2 SYDVKM come from the germline V gene. Trimming took 8 bases from V and 10 from J; bases not matched to a gene: 20. CDR3 length equals 16 residues. Authors' data handling: Cell counts per sample came from amplifying reference gene primers. Clones were sequenced by immunoSEQ multiplex PCR, and TCRdb holds only the in-frame ones, with some missing. V, J and clone size are taken as reported in that table, and D and trimming were inferred from the DNA itself. The sample holds 250,000 to 350,000 clones, around 85% seen once. The receptor's source is a woman aged 25 to 39 who had recovered from COVID-19. The rearrangement uses TRBV28 and TRBJ1-1; 9 bases fit TRBD1. The sample comprised PBMCs or T cells enriched from blood (not recorded which). The CDR3 spells CASGLPHGTGQFGAFF. The CDR3, as DNA: TGTGCCAGCGGTCTTCCCCATGGGACAGGGCAGTTTGGAGCTTTCTTT.